Shown below are 5 T cell receptor beta chains from a single sample sequenced in a study of blood T cell repertoires in COVID-19. The protocol was immunoSEQ multiplex PCR, while the TCRdb copy is restricted to in-frame clones and leaves out a portion. The repertoire holds roughly 190,000 clones, roughly 82% seen once, with roughly 7.1% in the top ten. The sequenced material came from peripheral blood. The source is a woman aged 55-69 years with COVID-19, enrolled during active disease.

The V gene is TRBV5-4, the J gene TRBJ1-1; 10 bases agree with TRBD1. CDR3 length: 14 residues. Unmatched junction bases numbered 2, after V lost 4 bases and J lost 2 bases. Germline CDR1 reads SGHNT; CDR2 reads YYREEE (reference sequence). The CDR3 region is CASSGQGGNTEAFF. DNA for the CDR3: TGTGCCAGCAGCGGACAGGGGGGTAACACTGAAGCTTTCTTT. Supplemented by reference TRBV5-4 and TRBJ1-1, the full variable domain reads ETGVTQSPTHLIKTRGQQVTLRCSSQSGHNTVSWYQQALGQGPQFIFQYYREEENGRGNFPPRFSGLQFPNYSSELNVNALELDDSALYLCASSGQGGNTEAFFGQGTRLTVV.

The gene calls are TRBV3-1 (or the pseudogene TRBV3-2) and TRBJ2-7, with 15 bases that match TRBD2. The CDR3 is 16 residues long. Germline loops: CDR1 LGHDT, CDR2 YNNKEL (reference sequence). Losses at the gene ends were 4 bases for V and 4 bases for J; bases not matched to a gene: 5. CDR3 nucleotides: TGTGCCAGCAGCCGATCCGGGACTAGCGGGAGGTACGAGCAGTACTTC. This encodes CASSRSGTSGRYEQYF.

CDR3 nucleotides: TGTGCCAGCAGCCAAGCCAAGACAGGGAATGGTGGCTACACCTTC. It encodes CASSQAKTGNGGYTF. The chain is built from TRBV3-1 (or the pseudogene TRBV3-2) and TRBJ1-2; 7 bases map to TRBD1. After removal of 1 base from V and 7 bases from J, the junction contained 9 bases not matched to a gene. The germline gives CDR1 LGHDT, CDR2 YNNKEL (reference sequence). CDR3 size: 15 residues.

The CDR3 DNA follows: TGTGCCACCTGTAATCGGGGGTCTGAACAGCCCCAGCATTTT. Translated: CATCNRGSEQPQHF. This chain uses TRBV6-5 with TRBJ1-5; possibly TRBD1 for D (5 bases). The CDR3 consists of 14 residues. Looked up from germline, CDR1 is MNHEY and CDR2 is SVGAGI. V gave up 10 bases and J gave up 7 bases, with 20 bases separating them.

The V and J genes are TRBV5-1 and TRBJ1-4, with 8 nucleotides matching TRBD1. J lost 7 bases, V lost 1 base, and 3 bases had no gene match. Per the germline V gene, CDR1 is SGHRS and CDR2 is YFSETQ. The CDR3 is 14 residues long. This CDR3 is CASSLTQGVEKLFF. The CDR3, as DNA: TGCGCCAGCAGCTTGACACAGGGGGTTGAAAAACTGTTTTTT.